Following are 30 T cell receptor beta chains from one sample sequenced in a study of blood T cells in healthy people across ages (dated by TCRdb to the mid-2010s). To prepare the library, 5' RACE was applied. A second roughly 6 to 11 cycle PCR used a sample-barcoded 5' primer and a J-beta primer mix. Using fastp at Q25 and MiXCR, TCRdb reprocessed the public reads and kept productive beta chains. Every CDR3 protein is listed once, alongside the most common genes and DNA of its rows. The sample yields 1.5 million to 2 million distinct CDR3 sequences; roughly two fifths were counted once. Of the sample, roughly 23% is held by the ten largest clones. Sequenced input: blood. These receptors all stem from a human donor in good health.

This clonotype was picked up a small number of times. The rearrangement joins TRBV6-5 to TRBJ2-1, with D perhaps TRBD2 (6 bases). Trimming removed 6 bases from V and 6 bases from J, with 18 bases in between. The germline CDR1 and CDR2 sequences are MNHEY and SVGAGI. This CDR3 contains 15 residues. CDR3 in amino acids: CASSPELRGTNEQFF. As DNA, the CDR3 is TGTGCCAGCAGCCCAGAGTTGCGGGGAACCAATGAGCAGTTCTTC.

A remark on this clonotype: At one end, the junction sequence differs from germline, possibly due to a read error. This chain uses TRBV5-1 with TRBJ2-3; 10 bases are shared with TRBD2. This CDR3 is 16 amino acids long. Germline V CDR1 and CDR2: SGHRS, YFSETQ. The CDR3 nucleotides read TGCGCCAGCAGTTACGGGACTAGCGACGGCACAGATATGCAGTATTTT. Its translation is CASSYGTSDGTDMQYF.

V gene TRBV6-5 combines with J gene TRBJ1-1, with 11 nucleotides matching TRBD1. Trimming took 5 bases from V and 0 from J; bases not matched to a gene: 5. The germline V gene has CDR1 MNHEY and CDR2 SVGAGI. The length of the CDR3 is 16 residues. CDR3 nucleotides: TGTGCCAGCAGTATATGGACAGGGGGCCTGAACACTGAAGCTTTCTTT. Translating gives CASSIWTGGLNTEAFF.

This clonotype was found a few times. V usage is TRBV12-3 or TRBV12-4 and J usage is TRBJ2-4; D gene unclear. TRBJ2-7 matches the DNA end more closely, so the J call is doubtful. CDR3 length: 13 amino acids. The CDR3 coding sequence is TGTGCCAGCAGTTTAGTCTCGGTATACGAGCAGTACTTC. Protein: CASSLVSVYEQYF.

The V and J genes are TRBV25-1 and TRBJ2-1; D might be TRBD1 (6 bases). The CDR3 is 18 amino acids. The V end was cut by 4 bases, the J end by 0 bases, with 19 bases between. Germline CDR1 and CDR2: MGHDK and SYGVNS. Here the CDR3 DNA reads TGTGCCAGCAGTGGGGGAGCCGGGACACGGAGCTCCTACAATGAGCAGTTCTTC. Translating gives CASSGGAGTRSSYNEQFF. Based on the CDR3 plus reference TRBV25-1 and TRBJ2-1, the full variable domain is EADIYQTPRYLVIGTGKKITLECSQTMGHDKMYWYQQDPGMELHLIHYSYGVNSTEKGDLSSESTVSRIRTEHFPLTLESARPSHTSQYLCASSGGAGTRSSYNEQFFGPGTRLTVL.

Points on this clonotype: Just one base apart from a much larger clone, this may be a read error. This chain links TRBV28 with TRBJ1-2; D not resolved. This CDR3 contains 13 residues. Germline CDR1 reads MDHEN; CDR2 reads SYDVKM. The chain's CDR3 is CASSDIPNYVYTF. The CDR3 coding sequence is TGTGCCAGCAGTGATATTCCTAACTATGTCTACACCTTC.

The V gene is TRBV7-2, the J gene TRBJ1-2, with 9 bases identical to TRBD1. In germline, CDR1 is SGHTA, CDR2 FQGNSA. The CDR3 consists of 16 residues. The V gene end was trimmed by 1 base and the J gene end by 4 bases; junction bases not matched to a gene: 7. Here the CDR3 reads CASSLVRDRVGYGYTF. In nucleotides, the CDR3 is TGTGCCAGCAGCTTAGTCCGGGACAGGGTTGGCTATGGCTACACCTTC.

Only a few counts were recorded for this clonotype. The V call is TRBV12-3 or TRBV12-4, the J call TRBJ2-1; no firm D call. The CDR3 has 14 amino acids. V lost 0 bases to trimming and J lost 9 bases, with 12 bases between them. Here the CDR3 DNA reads TGTGCCAGCAGTTTAGCGTATTTGGTCCTTGAGCAGTTCTTC. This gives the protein CASSLAYLVLEQFF.

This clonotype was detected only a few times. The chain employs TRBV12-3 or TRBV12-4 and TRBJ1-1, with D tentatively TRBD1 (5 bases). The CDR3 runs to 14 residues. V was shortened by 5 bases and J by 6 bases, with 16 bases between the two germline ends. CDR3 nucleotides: TGTGCCAGCAGTCTCCAGGGAAATTGGGCTGAAGCTTTCTTT. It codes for CASSLQGNWAEAFF.

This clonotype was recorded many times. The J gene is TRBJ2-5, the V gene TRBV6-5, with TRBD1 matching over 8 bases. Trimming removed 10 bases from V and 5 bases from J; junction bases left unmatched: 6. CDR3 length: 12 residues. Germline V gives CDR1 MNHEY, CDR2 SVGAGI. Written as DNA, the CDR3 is TGTGCCACCTCACAGGGGGATGAGACCCAGTACTTC. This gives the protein CATSQGDETQYF.

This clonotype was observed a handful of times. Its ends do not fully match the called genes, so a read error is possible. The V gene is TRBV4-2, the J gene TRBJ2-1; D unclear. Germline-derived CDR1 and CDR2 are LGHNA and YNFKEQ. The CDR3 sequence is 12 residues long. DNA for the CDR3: TGTGCCAGCAGCCAAGCTAGGGATGAGCGGTTCTTC. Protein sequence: CASSQARDERFF.

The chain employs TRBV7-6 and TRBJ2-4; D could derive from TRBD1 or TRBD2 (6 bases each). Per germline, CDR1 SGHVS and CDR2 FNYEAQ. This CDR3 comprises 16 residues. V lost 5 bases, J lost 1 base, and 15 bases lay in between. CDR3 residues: CASSHEWRGAKNIQYF. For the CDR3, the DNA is TGTGCCAGCAGCCACGAGTGGAGGGGGGCCAAAAACATTCAGTACTTC.

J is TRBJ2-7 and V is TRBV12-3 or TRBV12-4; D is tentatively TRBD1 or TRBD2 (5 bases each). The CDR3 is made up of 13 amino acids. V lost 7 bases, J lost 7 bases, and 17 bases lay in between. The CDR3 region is CASTRPGRREQYF. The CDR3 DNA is TGTGCCAGCACCCGACCGGGGCGACGGGAGCAGTACTTC.

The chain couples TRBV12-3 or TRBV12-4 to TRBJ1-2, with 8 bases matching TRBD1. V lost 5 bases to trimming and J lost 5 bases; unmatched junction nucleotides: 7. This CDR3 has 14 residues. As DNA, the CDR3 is TGTGCCAGCAGTCGGACAGGGAAGGGATATGGCTACACCTTC. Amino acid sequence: CASSRTGKGYGYTF.

Written as DNA, the CDR3 is TGCGCCAGCAGCCAAGGGGCCATATCTGGGGCCAACGTCCTGACTTTC. Protein product: CASSQGAISGANVLTF. The chain carries TRBV4-1 and TRBJ2-6; D gene uncertain. In germline, CDR1 is MGHRA, CDR2 YSYEKL. With 1 base removed from V and 1 base from J, the gap between germline ends came to 8 bases. The CDR3 spans 16 residues.

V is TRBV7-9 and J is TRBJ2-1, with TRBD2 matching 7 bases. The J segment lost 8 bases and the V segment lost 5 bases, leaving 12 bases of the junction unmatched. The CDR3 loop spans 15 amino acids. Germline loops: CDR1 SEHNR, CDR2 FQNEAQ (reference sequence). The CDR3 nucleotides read TGTGCCAGCAGCCCTTCCCGGGGGGTGATCGATGAGCAGTTCTTC. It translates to CASSPSRGVIDEQFF.

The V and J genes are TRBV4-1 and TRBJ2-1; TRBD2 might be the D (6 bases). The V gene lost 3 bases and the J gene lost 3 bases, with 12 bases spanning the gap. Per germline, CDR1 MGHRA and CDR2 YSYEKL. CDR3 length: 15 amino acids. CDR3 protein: CASSQTPGLYNEQFF. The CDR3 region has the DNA TGCGCCAGCAGCCAGACCCCGGGACTCTACAATGAGCAGTTCTTC.

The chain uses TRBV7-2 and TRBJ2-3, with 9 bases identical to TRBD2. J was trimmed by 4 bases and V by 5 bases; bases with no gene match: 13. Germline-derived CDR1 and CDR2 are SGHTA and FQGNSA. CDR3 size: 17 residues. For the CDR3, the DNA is TGTGCCAGCAGCCGATATAGCCCTGCGGGGGGGGCAGATACGCAGTATTTT. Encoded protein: CASSRYSPAGGADTQYF.

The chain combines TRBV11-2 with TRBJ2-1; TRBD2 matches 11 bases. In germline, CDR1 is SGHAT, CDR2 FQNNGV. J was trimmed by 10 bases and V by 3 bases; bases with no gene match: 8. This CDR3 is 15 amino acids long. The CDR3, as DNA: TGTGCCAGCAGCTTTAGCGGGGGGGCTGAGGGCGAGCAGTTCTTC. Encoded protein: CASSFSGGAEGEQFF. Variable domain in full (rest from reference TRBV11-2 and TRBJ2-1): EAGVAQSPRYKIIEKRQSVAFWCNPISGHATLYWYQQILGQGPKLLIQFQNNGVVDDSQLPKDRFSAERLKGVDSTLKIQPAKLEDSAVYLCASSFSGGAEGEQFFGPGTRLTVL.

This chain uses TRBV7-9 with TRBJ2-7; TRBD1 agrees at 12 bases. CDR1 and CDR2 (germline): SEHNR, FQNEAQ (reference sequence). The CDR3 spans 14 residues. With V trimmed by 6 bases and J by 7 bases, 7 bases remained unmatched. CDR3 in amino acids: CASSRDRGLREQYF. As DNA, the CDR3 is TGTGCCAGCAGTAGGGACAGGGGGCTTCGGGAGCAGTACTTC.

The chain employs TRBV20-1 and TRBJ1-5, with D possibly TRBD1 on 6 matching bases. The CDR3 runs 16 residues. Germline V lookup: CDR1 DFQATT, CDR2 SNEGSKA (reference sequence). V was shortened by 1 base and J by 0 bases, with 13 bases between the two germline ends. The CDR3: CSARVGGPGSNQPQHF. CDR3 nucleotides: TGCAGTGCTAGAGTTGGGGGCCCCGGTAGCAATCAGCCCCAGCATTTT.

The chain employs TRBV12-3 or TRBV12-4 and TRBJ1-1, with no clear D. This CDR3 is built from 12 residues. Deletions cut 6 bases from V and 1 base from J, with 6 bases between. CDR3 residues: CASSSRNTEAFF. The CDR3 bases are TGTGCCAGCAGCTCCAGGAACACTGAAGCTTTCTTT.

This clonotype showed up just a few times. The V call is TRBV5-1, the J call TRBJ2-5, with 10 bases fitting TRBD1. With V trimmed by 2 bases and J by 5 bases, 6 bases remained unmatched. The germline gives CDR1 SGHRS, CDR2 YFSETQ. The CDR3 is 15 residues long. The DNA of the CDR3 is TGCGCCAGCAGCTTAGAGACAGGGGGCCTGGAGACCCAGTACTTC. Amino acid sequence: CASSLETGGLETQYF.

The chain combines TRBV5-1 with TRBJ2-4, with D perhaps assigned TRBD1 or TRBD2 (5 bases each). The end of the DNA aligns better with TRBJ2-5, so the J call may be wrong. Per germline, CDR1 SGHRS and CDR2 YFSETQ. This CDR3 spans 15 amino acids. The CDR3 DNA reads TGCGCCAGCAGCTCCCTAACCCAGGGAGTGGAGACCCAGTACTTC. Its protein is CASSSLTQGVETQYF.

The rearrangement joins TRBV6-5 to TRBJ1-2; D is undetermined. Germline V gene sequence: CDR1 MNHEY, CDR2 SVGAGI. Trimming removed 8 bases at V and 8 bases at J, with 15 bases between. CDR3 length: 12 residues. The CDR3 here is CASVSWAYGYTF. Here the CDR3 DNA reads TGTGCCAGCGTCTCATGGGCTTACGGCTACACCTTC.

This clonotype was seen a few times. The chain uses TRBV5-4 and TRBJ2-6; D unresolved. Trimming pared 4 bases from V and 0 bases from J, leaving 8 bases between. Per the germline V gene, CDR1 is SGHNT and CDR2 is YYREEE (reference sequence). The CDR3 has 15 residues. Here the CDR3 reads CASSGYYSGANVLTF. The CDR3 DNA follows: TGTGCCAGCAGCGGCTACTACTCTGGGGCCAACGTCCTGACTTTC. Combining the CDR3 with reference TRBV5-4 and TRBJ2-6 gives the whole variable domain ETGVTQSPTHLIKTRGQQVTLRCSSQSGHNTVSWYQQALGQGPQFIFQYYREEENGRGNFPPRFSGLQFPNYSSELNVNALELDDSALYLCASSGYYSGANVLTFGAGSRLTVL.

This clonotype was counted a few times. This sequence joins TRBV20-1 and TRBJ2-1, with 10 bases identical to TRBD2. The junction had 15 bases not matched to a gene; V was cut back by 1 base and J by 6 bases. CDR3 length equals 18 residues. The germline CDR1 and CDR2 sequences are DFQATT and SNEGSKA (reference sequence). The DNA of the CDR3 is TGCAGTGCTAGAGCCTTCTTGCTAGCGGGGGATCAACCCAATGAGCAGTTCTTC. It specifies CSARAFLLAGDQPNEQFF.

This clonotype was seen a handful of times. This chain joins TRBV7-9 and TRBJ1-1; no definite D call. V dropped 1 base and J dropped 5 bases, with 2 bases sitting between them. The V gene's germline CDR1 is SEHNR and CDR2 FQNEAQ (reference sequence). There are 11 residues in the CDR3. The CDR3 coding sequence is TGTGCCAGCAGCTTAGAGACTGAAGCTTTCTTT. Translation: CASSLETEAFF.

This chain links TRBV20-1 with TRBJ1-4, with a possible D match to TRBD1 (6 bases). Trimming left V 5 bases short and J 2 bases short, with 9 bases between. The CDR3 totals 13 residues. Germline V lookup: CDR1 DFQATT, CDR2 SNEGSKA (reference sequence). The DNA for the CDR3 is TGCAGTGCTCTAACAGGGACTAATGAAAAACTGTTTTTT. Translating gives CSALTGTNEKLFF.

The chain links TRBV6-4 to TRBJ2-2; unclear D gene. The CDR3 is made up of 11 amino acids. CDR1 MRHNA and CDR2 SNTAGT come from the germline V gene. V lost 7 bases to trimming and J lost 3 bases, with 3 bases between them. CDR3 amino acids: CASIHTGELFF. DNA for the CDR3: TGTGCCAGCATCCACACCGGGGAGCTGTTTTTT.